The 8 T cell receptor beta chains in this list originate from one sample, sequenced in a study of T-cell reconstitution after alpha-beta-depleted transplantation in children. Unique molecular identifiers featured in how the TCRbeta library was prepared. Via MiXCR, TCRdb re-called the PCR reads, giving one row per CDR3 protein. The sample has nearly 350,000 distinct CDR3 sequences; 15% to 20% are singletons. Specimen: PBMCs, mostly from graft donor cells, collected 360 days after TCRalphabeta/CD19-depleted stem cell transplant. These receptors all come from a male patient between 2 and 15 years old who had a stem cell transplant for acute lymphoblastic leukemia, so the T cells may come from the graft donor.

This clonotype has a handful of counts. CDR3 residues: CASSFGADSSSYEQYF. The CDR3, as DNA: TGTGCCAGCAGTTTTGGGGCGGACAGCAGCTCCTACGAGCAGTACTTC. V is TRBV28 and J is TRBJ2-7, with a possible D match to TRBD1 (6 bases). Germline values: CDR1 MDHEN, CDR2 SYDVKM. The CDR3 has 16 amino acids. With 3 bases removed from V and 0 bases from J, the gap between germline ends came to 15 bases.

DNA for the CDR3: TGTGCCAGCTCTGGGGTCACTAGTGAGCAGTTCTTC. Its protein is CASSGVTSEQFF. V usage is TRBV18 and J usage is TRBJ2-1; perhaps TRBD2 as D (5 bases). Per the germline V gene, CDR1 is KGHSH and CDR2 is LQKENI. Trimming took 6 bases from V and 9 from J, leaving 12 bases between them. This CDR3 is 12 amino acids long.

There are a few counts of this clonotype. V and J are TRBV24-1 and TRBJ2-1, with TRBD2 identical over 13 bases. The V gene end was trimmed by 11 bases and the J gene end by 4 bases; junction bases not matched to a gene: 16. The V gene's germline CDR1 is KGHDR and CDR2 SFDVKD. The CDR3 covers 18 residues. The chain's CDR3 is CAKWTSGSTGVSYNEQFF. The DNA of the CDR3 is TGTGCCAAGTGGACTAGCGGGAGTACGGGGGTTTCGTACAATGAGCAGTTCTTC.

This clonotype was seen a few times. CDR3 residues: CASGRPTGNNEQFF. CDR3 in DNA: TGTGCCAGTGGGAGACCCACCGGGAACAATGAGCAGTTCTTC. This chain uses TRBV19 with TRBJ2-1; tentative D call: TRBD2 (5 bases). Trimming took 8 bases from V and 5 from J, leaving 16 bases between them. The CDR3 has 14 amino acids. Germline assignment: CDR1 LNHDA and CDR2 SQIVND (reference sequence). Combining the CDR3 with reference TRBV19 and TRBJ2-1 gives the whole variable domain DGGITQSPKYLFRKEGQNVTLSCEQNLNHDAMYWYRQDPGQGLRLIYYSQIVNDFQKGDIAEGYSVSREKKESFPLTVTSAQKNPTAFYLCASGRPTGNNEQFFGPGTRLTVL.

This clonotype was recorded a few times. The chain carries TRBV4-1 and TRBJ2-3; 7 bases line up with TRBD2. J was trimmed by 1 base and V by 4 bases; bases with no gene match: 8. CDR3 length equals 16 residues. Germline assignment: CDR1 MGHRA and CDR2 YSYEKL. The chain's CDR3 is CASSPGLGMGTDTQYF. The CDR3 bases are TGCGCCAGCAGCCCCGGACTAGGAATGGGCACAGATACGCAGTATTTT.

This clonotype was picked up many times. The chain is built from TRBV4-3 and TRBJ2-3, with D hard to call. This CDR3 has 13 amino acids. The ends were cut back, 1 base at V and 2 bases at J, with 4 bases in the middle. CDR1 and CDR2 from the germline V gene are LGHNA and YSLEER. CDR3 in DNA: TGCGCCAGCAGCCAAGGGGTCACAGATACGCAGTATTTT. This codes for CASSQGVTDTQYF.

This clonotype occurred a few times. The gene calls are TRBV5-1 and TRBJ2-7, with TRBD1 identical over 8 bases. The germline V gene encodes CDR1 SGHRS and CDR2 YFSETQ. The CDR3 consists of 16 residues. J was trimmed by 4 bases and V by 4 bases; bases with no gene match: 13. The CDR3 region has the DNA TGCGCCAGCAGCGCGAACCGGGACAGGATTTCTTACGAGCAGTACTTC. This sequence encodes CASSANRDRISYEQYF.

This clonotype was found a few times. The chain links TRBV28 to TRBJ2-7, with D perhaps being TRBD1 or TRBD2 (6 bases each). The CDR3 has 15 amino acids. V lost 8 bases and J lost 3, with 20 bases in between. In germline, CDR1 is MDHEN, CDR2 SYDVKM. The CDR3 protein is CASDRVGGRYYEQYF. CDR3 nucleotide sequence: TGTGCCAGCGATAGGGTTGGGGGGCGTTACTACGAGCAGTACTTC.